The source of this T cell receptor (beta chain) is a study of blood T cells in healthy people across ages. A second PCR of roughly 7 to 11 cycles used a sample-barcoded 5' primer and a J-beta primer mix. TCRdb called the 5' RACE reads again in MiXCR, with one record for every CDR3 protein. The sample lists 650,000 to 900,000 distinct CDR3 sequences, 55% to 65% occurring once. Germline CDR1 is SGDLS and CDR2 is YYNGEE. Trimming took off 0 bases at V and 6 bases at J, with 18 bases between the two ends. The CDR3 is 16 residues long. Every sample yielded at least 6.5 million isolated PBMCs. The chain couples TRBV9 to TRBJ1-1; no reliable D call. The sample comprised blood. This sequence was found in a young man in good health. The CDR3 DNA follows: TGTGCCAGCAGCGTAGAGGGTGGGTTTCTACTCGCTGAAGCTTTCTTT. Its protein is CASSVEGGFLLAEAFF.